Listed below are T cell receptor beta chains from one sample, sequenced in a study of CD8 T cells in Susac syndrome. TCRdb recomputed calls from the immunoSEQ multiplex PCR reads with MiXCR, one row per CDR3 protein. The sample has some 200,000 distinct CDR3 sequences; approximately 90% are singletons. Sequencing input: CD8+ T cells from PBMCs. All receptors come from a human donor with multiple sclerosis. Each CDR3 is given with its conserved first and last residue.

v_gene: TRBV3-1; j_gene: TRBJ2-1; CDR3aa: CASSPQGGKRHNEQFF
v_gene: TRBV19; j_gene: TRBJ1-1; CDR3aa: CASSINTEAFF
v_gene: TRBV11-3; j_gene: TRBJ2-1; CDR3aa: CASSSKPPNNGNEQFF
v_gene: TRBV9; j_gene: TRBJ2-2; CDR3aa: CASSVYSSVNTGELFF
v_gene: TRBV12-3/TRBV12-4; j_gene: TRBJ2-7; CDR3aa: CASSFGGSQNF
v_gene: TRBV2; j_gene: TRBJ2-7; CDR3aa: CASSEIGTGSSYEQYF
v_gene: TRBV6-4; j_gene: TRBJ2-7; CDR3aa: CASSATGYCSYEQYF
v_gene: TRBV29-1; j_gene: TRBJ2-1; CDR3aa: CSAGLQGSEQFF
v_gene: TRBV7-3; j_gene: TRBJ2-5; CDR3aa: CASSLSGSNQETQYF
v_gene: TRBV29-1; j_gene: TRBJ2-7; CDR3aa: CSGLDRETYEQYF
v_gene: TRBV6-1; j_gene: TRBJ1-4; CDR3aa: CASTPWTGEKLFF
v_gene: TRBV6-1; j_gene: TRBJ2-2; CDR3aa: CATHHWATGELFF
v_gene: TRBV10-3; j_gene: TRBJ2-1; CDR3aa: CATDQGLAVNEQFF
v_gene: TRBV5-4; j_gene: TRBJ2-3; CDR3aa: CASSPWNDRGGTDTQYF
v_gene: TRBV25-1; j_gene: TRBJ2-3; CDR3aa: CASSEGYGRTDTQYF
v_gene: TRBV6-6; j_gene: TRBJ2-7; CDR3aa: CATSPGGLLLEQYF
v_gene: TRBV29-1; j_gene: TRBJ1-2; CDR3aa: CSVEDPDRRTNLYGYTF
v_gene: TRBV29-1; j_gene: TRBJ2-1; CDR3aa: CSVAIPGQGIRSYNEQFF
v_gene: TRBV6-2/TRBV6-3; j_gene: TRBJ2-5; CDR3aa: CASSSAMRETQYF
v_gene: TRBV24-1; j_gene: TRBJ2-2; CDR3aa: CATSDPLWGGDTGELFF
v_gene: TRBV20-1; j_gene: TRBJ2-7; CDR3aa: CSARVLTSYEQYF
v_gene: TRBV30; j_gene: TRBJ2-1; CDR3aa: CAWTGESRDPDSYNEQFF
v_gene: TRBV7-9; j_gene: TRBJ2-5; CDR3aa: CASSSLKETQYF
v_gene: TRBV4-2; j_gene: TRBJ2-5; CDR3aa: CASSQEGATSGGPETQYF
v_gene: TRBV7-8; j_gene: TRBJ2-7; CDR3aa: CASSLSGGSEQYF
v_gene: TRBV25-1; j_gene: TRBJ1-1; CDR3aa: CASSEYEGRTEAFF
v_gene: TRBV27; j_gene: TRBJ1-2; CDR3aa: CASSPAGPNYGYTF
v_gene: TRBV11-2; j_gene: TRBJ2-1; CDR3aa: CASSPSGLNEQFF
v_gene: TRBV2; j_gene: TRBJ2-7; CDR3aa: CASTSAEGSRWYEQYF
v_gene: TRBV11-2; j_gene: TRBJ2-1; CDR3aa: CASSLAYSGRANNEQFF
v_gene: TRBV30; j_gene: TRBJ1-1; CDR3aa: CAWSEVGGALNTEAFF
v_gene: TRBV3-1; j_gene: TRBJ2-5; CDR3aa: CASSPPGGPKRETQYF
v_gene: TRBV9; j_gene: TRBJ1-2; CDR3aa: CASSVASSGTDYGYTF
v_gene: TRBV7-8; j_gene: TRBJ2-7; CDR3aa: CASSMVYEQYF
v_gene: TRBV4-1; j_gene: TRBJ2-1; CDR3aa: CASSPLTPRENENEQFF
v_gene: TRBV6-1; j_gene: TRBJ2-1; CDR3aa: CASSAGQGLSYNEQFF
v_gene: TRBV7-9; j_gene: TRBJ1-1; CDR3aa: CASSAPQGLNTEAFF
v_gene: TRBV30; j_gene: TRBJ2-1; CDR3aa: CAWSVRGLALYDEQFF
v_gene: TRBV13; j_gene: TRBJ2-5; CDR3aa: CASSSSSGVGETQYF
v_gene: TRBV6-2/TRBV6-3; j_gene: TRBJ1-2; CDR3aa: CASSWTEGYGYTF
v_gene: TRBV6-5; j_gene: TRBJ1-1; CDR3aa: CASSYAGADEAFF
v_gene: TRBV7-7; j_gene: TRBJ2-7; CDR3aa: CASSDTGKQYF
v_gene: TRBV7-2; j_gene: TRBJ2-6; CDR3aa: CASSEGRSGANVLTF
v_gene: TRBV9; j_gene: TRBJ2-7; CDR3aa: CASSVNRGEQYF
v_gene: TRBV19; j_gene: TRBJ2-5; CDR3aa: CASNVAGGPQETQYF
v_gene: TRBV2; j_gene: TRBJ2-1; CDR3aa: CASSEDRGRRNEQFF
v_gene: TRBV5-1; j_gene: TRBJ2-7; CDR3aa: CASSLADLAGAYEQYF
v_gene: TRBV18; j_gene: TRBJ1-4; CDR3aa: CASSPKSYTEATNEKLFF
v_gene: TRBV7-9; j_gene: TRBJ2-2; CDR3aa: CASSLGSGTSGTDTGELFF
v_gene: TRBV24-1; j_gene: TRBJ2-1; CDR3aa: CATSDYRGGHNEQFF
v_gene: TRBV9; j_gene: TRBJ2-1; CDR3aa: CASSVSRGYNEQFF
v_gene: TRBV23-1; j_gene: TRBJ1-1; CDR3aa: CASSQEGNTEAFF
v_gene: TRBV3-1; j_gene: TRBJ2-5; CDR3aa: CASSLPGTGETQYF
v_gene: TRBV7-9; j_gene: TRBJ1-1; CDR3aa: CASSPTGTSREAEAFF
v_gene: TRBV9; j_gene: TRBJ2-2; CDR3aa: CASTPGTMDTGELFF